This T cell receptor (beta chain) was captured in a study of blood T cell repertoires in COVID-19. As for the study in general: Both acute and convalescent COVID-19 samples were obtained from the United States, Italy and Spain. T cells, B-cell-depleted T cells, or PBMCs supplied cDNA or gDNA.

The CDR3 length is 13 residues. Germline loops: CDR1 MNHEY, CDR2 SVGEGT. The V end lost 2 bases, the J end lost 6 bases, and 10 bases lay between the germline ends. The authors' processing: Scientists estimated how many nucleated cells there were by amplifying reference gene primers. Generated by immunoSEQ multiplex PCR, the TCRdb table keeps only in-frame clones and is missing some. V, J and clone size are those of that table, while D and trimming were read from the DNA. The table lists around 120,000 clones, about four fifths of them singletons. The receptor was isolated from a man in his 70s with acute or convalescent COVID-19. Material for sequencing was peripheral blood. The genes are TRBV6-2 or TRBV6-3 and TRBJ1-1; D is unresolved. The chain's CDR3 is CASSYAPPAEAFF. CDR3 bases: TGTGCCAGCAGTTACGCCCCACCAGCTGAAGCTTTCTTT.